This T cell receptor (beta chain) derives from a study of OX40 agonist ivuxolimab in advanced cancers. Germline V lookup: CDR1 MRHNA, CDR2 SNTAGT. Trimming removed 1 base from V and 1 base from J; junction bases left unmatched: 5. This CDR3 has 16 amino acids. Method: immunoSEQ multiplex PCR; TCRdb's copy keeps in-frame clones and lacks some. The sample lists over 20,000 clones, 65% to 85% occurring once. V usage is TRBV6-4 and J usage is TRBJ1-1; 8 nucleotides line up with TRBD1. The sequence was obtained from an adult with an advanced solid tumor such as melanoma, head and neck, liver or kidney cancer. The source material was CD4+ or CD8+ T cells sorted from blood, sampled in a trial of the OX40 agonist ivuxolimab. For the CDR3, the DNA is TGTGCCAGCAGTGACTGTGACAGGGGAGGGAACACTGAAGCTTTCTTT. Amino acid sequence: CASSDCDRGGNTEAFF.